The 23 T cell receptor beta chains below come from one sample, sequenced in a study of T cells in tuberculosis. Sequencing was performed with immunoSEQ multiplex PCR; in TCRdb, only in-frame clones are kept and a portion is missing. This sample yields some 25,000 clones, of which nearly 97% are seen a single time; approximately 8.8% belongs to the top ten. The sample was PBMCs. The receptors stem from a donor aged 10-35 years with latent tuberculosis or without tuberculosis infection.

The table lists this clone with a count of one. CDR3 sequence reads: CASSQELQGAYNEQFF. Here the CDR3 DNA reads TGCGCCAGCAGCCAAGAGCTACAGGGGGCCTACAATGAGCAGTTCTTC. The chain uses TRBV4-1 and TRBJ2-1, with TRBD1 identical over 8 bases. V gave up 0 bases and J gave up 2 bases; unmatched junction bases: 3. CDR1 and CDR2 (germline): MGHRA, YSYEKL. The CDR3 covers 16 residues.

The chain employs TRBV6-1 and TRBJ1-2; possible D gene TRBD1, 6 bases. Trimming removed 4 bases at V and 2 bases at J, with 11 bases between. In germline, CDR1 is MNHNS, CDR2 SASEGT. CDR3 length equals 14 residues. The CDR3, as DNA: TGTGCCAGCAGTGTGGCAGGGGTGAACTATGGCTACACCTTC. It yields the protein CASSVAGVNYGYTF.

The rearrangement links TRBV18 to TRBJ2-3; 13 bases are a match to TRBD2. Looked up from germline, CDR1 is KGHSH and CDR2 is LQKENI. This CDR3 region has 17 residues. The V segment lost 3 bases and the J segment 2 bases; nucleotides outside the gene matches: 5. CDR3 residues: CASSPGTSGVSTDTQYF. CDR3 nucleotide sequence: TGTGCCAGCTCACCGGGGACTAGCGGGGTATCCACAGATACGCAGTATTTT.

This chain joins TRBV6-6 and TRBJ1-2; 8 bases match TRBD1. V dropped 6 bases and J dropped 7; count of bases not matched to a gene: 7. This CDR3 comprises 13 residues. Germline V lookup: CDR1 MNHNY, CDR2 SVGAGI (reference sequence). This CDR3 is CASRSTGDSGYTF. CDR3 DNA: TGTGCCAGCAGGTCGACAGGGGATTCTGGCTACACCTTC.

The chain recombines TRBV5-4 with TRBJ1-6, with 7 bases that match TRBD1. Per the germline V gene, CDR1 is SGHNT and CDR2 is YYREEE (reference sequence). V trimming: 1 base; J trimming: 10 bases; junction bases outside the gene matches: 8. The CDR3 runs 15 residues. The CDR3 sequence: CASSLFGQGGSPLHF. CDR3 DNA sequence: TGTGCCAGCAGCTTGTTCGGTCAGGGGGGATCACCCCTCCACTTT.

The J gene is TRBJ2-2, the V gene TRBV5-1; 7 bases align to TRBD1. The CDR3 totals 15 residues. Germline-derived CDR1 and CDR2 are SGHRS and YFSETQ. Unmatched junction bases numbered 4, after V lost 4 bases and J lost 1 base. This CDR3 is CASSVGQVNTGELFF. CDR3 DNA sequence: TGCGCCAGCAGCGTTGGACAGGTGAACACCGGGGAGCTGTTTTTT. The variable domain in full, completed from reference TRBV5-1 and TRBJ2-2, reads KAGVTQTPRYLIKTRGQQVTLSCSPISGHRSVSWYQQTPGQGLQFLFEYFSETQRNKGNFPGRFSGRQFSNSRSEMNVSTLELGDSALYLCASSVGQVNTGELFFGEGSRLTVL.

The chain combines TRBV11-2 with TRBJ1-4, with no clear D. The germline V gene encodes CDR1 SGHAT and CDR2 FQNNGV. The CDR3 extends over 13 amino acids. With 1 base removed from V and 8 bases from J, the gap between germline ends came to 8 bases. DNA of the CDR3: TGTGCCAGCAGCTTAGGGAGGGCCGAAAAACTGTTTTTT. It encodes CASSLGRAEKLFF.

The chain links TRBV5-6 to TRBJ1-1, with 12 bases matching TRBD1. The CDR3 runs to 17 residues. Germline CDR1 SGHDT, CDR2 YYEEEE. Losses at the gene ends were 2 bases for V and 0 bases for J; bases not matched to a gene: 5. CDR3 DNA: TGTGCCAGCAGCTTCCCGGGACAGGGGGCTATGAACACTGAAGCTTTCTTT. This codes for CASSFPGQGAMNTEAFF.

The J gene is TRBJ1-5, the V gene TRBV7-2; maybe TRBD1 (5 bases). Germline V gene lookup returns CDR1 SGHTA and CDR2 FQGNSA. Between the trimmed V and J ends, which lost 5 bases and 7 bases, there was a span of 18 bases. This CDR3 has 15 residues. The CDR3 loop is CASSQTRGGSQPQHF. CDR3 DNA: TGTGCCAGCAGCCAGACCCGGGGGGGAAGCCAGCCCCAGCATTTT.

The gene calls are TRBV7-2 and TRBJ2-7; the match to TRBD2 covers 7 bases. J gave up 3 bases and V 4 bases, and 9 bases lay outside the gene matches. CDR3 length equals 15 residues. CDR1 and CDR2 from the germline V gene are SGHTA and FQGNSA. The CDR3: CASSYAGTKGYEQYV. DNA for the CDR3: TGTGCCAGCAGCTACGCCGGGACTAAGGGCTACGAGCAGTACGTC.

The chain combines TRBV5-1 with TRBJ2-3; D is perhaps TRBD1 (6 bases). Trimming took off 5 bases at V and 1 base at J, with 11 bases between the two ends. The CDR3 contains 14 residues. Germline V gene sequence: CDR1 SGHRS, CDR2 YFSETQ. CDR3 in amino acids: CASRRDKGTDTQYF. For the CDR3, the DNA is TGCGCCAGCAGAAGGGACAAGGGCACAGATACGCAGTATTTT.

The V and J genes are TRBV9 and TRBJ1-3; a possible D gene is TRBD1 (6 bases). Germline assignment: CDR1 SGDLS and CDR2 YYNGEE. The CDR3 covers 18 residues. V lost 2 bases, J lost 3 bases, and 21 bases lay in between. The DNA of the CDR3 is TGTGCCAGCAGCGTTCTCCCCGGGACACCCGCGCGTGGAAACACCATATATTTT. Translated, it gives CASSVLPGTPARGNTIYF.

V and J are TRBV11-1 and TRBJ1-5, with D perhaps TRBD1 (6 bases). Per germline, CDR1 SGHAT and CDR2 FQDESV (reference sequence). V gave up 1 base and J gave up 6 bases, with 7 bases separating them. The CDR3 consists of 13 residues. In DNA, the CDR3 is TGTGCCAGCAGCTTAGAACAGGGTCAGCCCCAGCATTTT. It specifies CASSLEQGQPQHF.

The V gene is TRBV30, the J gene TRBJ1-1; TRBD1 agrees at 10 bases. This CDR3 spans 13 amino acids. CDR1 and CDR2 (germline): GTSNPN, SVGIG (reference sequence). The junction had 5 bases not matched to a gene; V was cut back by 3 bases and J by 7 bases. CDR3 sequence: CAWSGDRGGEAFF. CDR3 nucleotide sequence: TGTGCCTGGAGCGGGGACAGGGGTGGTGAAGCTTTCTTT. Full variable domain (outside the CDR3, taken from reference TRBV30 and TRBJ1-1): SQTIHQWPATLVQPVGSPLSLECTVEGTSNPNLYWYRQAAGRGLQLLFYSVGIGQISSEVPQNLSASRPQDRQFILSSKKLLLSDSGFYLCAWSGDRGGEAFFGQGTRLTVV.

V usage is TRBV29-1 and J usage is TRBJ1-4; D is perhaps TRBD1 (5 bases). With 1 base removed from V and 7 bases from J, the gap between germline ends came to 10 bases. CDR3 length: 13 residues. Germline V lookup: CDR1 SQVTM, CDR2 ANQGSEA. The DNA for the CDR3 is TGCAGCGTTGAAGGTGAAGGGGTTGAAAAACTGTTTTTT. Protein: CSVEGEGVEKLFF.

The chain joins TRBV27 to TRBJ2-1; 10 bases align to TRBD2. The CDR3 totals 16 residues. CDR1 is MNHEY, CDR2 SMNVEV, per germline (reference sequence). J gave up 1 base and V 6 bases, and 6 bases lay outside the gene matches. The CDR3 DNA reads as TGTGCCAGCAGGTTTCAGCGGGGGGGATCCTACAATGAGCAGTTCTTC. This translates into CASRFQRGGSYNEQFF.

The rearrangement joins TRBV5-1 to TRBJ2-5, with 12 nucleotides matching TRBD2. Losses at the gene ends were 4 bases for V and 5 bases for J; bases not matched to a gene: 12. The CDR3 covers 17 residues. CDR1 SGHRS and CDR2 YFSETQ come from the germline V gene. CDR3 loop: CASSPLAGGRFGETQYF. The CDR3 bases are TGCGCCAGCAGCCCTCTAGCGGGGGGGCGATTTGGGGAGACCCAGTACTTC. Supplemented by reference TRBV5-1 and TRBJ2-5, the full variable domain reads KAGVTQTPRYLIKTRGQQVTLSCSPISGHRSVSWYQQTPGQGLQFLFEYFSETQRNKGNFPGRFSGRQFSNSRSEMNVSTLELGDSALYLCASSPLAGGRFGETQYFGPGTRLLVL.

The gene calls are TRBV4-2 and TRBJ2-1; TRBD1 matches at 8 bases. The CDR3 extends over 19 amino acids. CDR1 and CDR2 (germline): LGHNA, YNFKEQ. V shed 0 bases, J shed 0 bases, and the junction held 10 bases outside the gene matches. Written as DNA, the CDR3 is TGTGCCAGCAGCCAAGATGCAGCCCAGGGGGCTGGCTCCTACAATGAGCAGTTCTTC. It yields the protein CASSQDAAQGAGSYNEQFF.

The CDR3 spells CASRTGGAMGSYEQYF. The CDR3, as DNA: TGTGCCAGCAGGACTGGAGGGGCGATGGGCTCCTACGAGCAGTACTTC. The chain combines TRBV2 with TRBJ2-7, with D perhaps matching TRBD2 (6 bases). The CDR3 runs to 16 residues. V lost 6 bases and J 0 bases, leaving 18 bases between the germline ends. Germline V lookup: CDR1 SNHLY, CDR2 FYNNEI.

The chain combines TRBV6-5 with TRBJ1-3; 8 nucleotides agree with TRBD1. The CDR3 is made up of 15 amino acids. After removal of 0 bases from V and 4 bases from J, the junction contained 2 bases not matched to a gene. The germline V gene has CDR1 MNHEY and CDR2 SVGAGI. This CDR3 is CASSYSSGGGNTIYF. The CDR3 DNA sequence: TGTGCCAGCAGTTACTCGTCAGGGGGCGGAAACACCATATATTTT.

This clone was recorded a few times. The chain is built from TRBV13 and TRBJ2-3; TRBD1 agrees at 9 bases. From germline, CDR1 is PRHDT and CDR2 FYEKMQ (reference sequence). The CDR3 has 19 amino acids. Losses at the gene ends were 0 bases for V and 4 bases for J; bases not matched to a gene: 14. For the CDR3, the DNA is TGTGCCAGCAGCTTAGGCCTTTATCGGACAGGGGAGAACGCAGATACGCAGTATTTT. This encodes CASSLGLYRTGENADTQYF. Filled out from reference TRBV13 and TRBJ2-3, the complete variable domain reads AAGVIQSPRHLIKEKRETATLKCYPIPRHDTVYWYQQGPGQDPQFLISFYEKMQSDKGSIPDRFSAQQFSDYHSELNMSSLELGDSALYFCASSLGLYRTGENADTQYFGPGTRLTVL.

CDR3 region: CASSLGRGATGELFF. Written as DNA, the CDR3 is TGCGCCAGCAGCTTGGGCAGGGGTGCCACCGGGGAGCTGTTTTTT. The chain carries TRBV5-1 and TRBJ2-2; tentatively, D is TRBD1 (6 bases). The V gene lost 0 bases and the J gene lost 4 bases, with 10 bases spanning the gap. This CDR3 is built from 15 residues. The V gene's germline CDR1 is SGHRS and CDR2 YFSETQ.

The chain joins TRBV6-1 to TRBJ2-1; 15 positions agree with TRBD2. V lost 3 bases and J lost 9; bases outside the gene matches: 3. Germline CDR1 MNHNS, CDR2 SASEGT. This CDR3 has 15 amino acids. The CDR3 sequence is CASSDGLAGGREQFF. DNA of the CDR3: TGTGCCAGCAGTGACGGACTAGCGGGGGGGCGTGAGCAGTTCTTC.